These 19 T cell receptor beta chains originate from one sample sequenced in a study of blood T cell repertoires in COVID-19. Profiled with immunoSEQ multiplex PCR; TCRdb holds only in-frame clones, not every one. Here the sample spans 180,000 or so clones, 80% being singletons. Sequenced sample: PBMCs or T cells enriched from blood (not recorded which). The receptors were gathered from a man aged 55-75 years who had been exposed to COVID-19.

This chain links TRBV7-9 with TRBJ1-4; maybe TRBD1 (6 bases). The germline CDR1 and CDR2 sequences are SEHNR and FQNEAQ (reference sequence). Trimming left V 5 bases short and J 3 bases short, with 13 bases between. This CDR3 contains 15 residues. CDR3 in DNA: TGTGCCAGCAGCCGCTGGACAGATTCTAATGAAAAACTGTTTTTT. It translates to CASSRWTDSNEKLFF.

On this clone: Its ends do not fully match the called genes, so a read error is possible. The V call is TRBV29-1, the J call TRBJ1-6; D call uncertain. CDR3 length: 9 amino acids. CDR1 is SQVTM, CDR2 ANQGSEA, per germline. CDR3 bases: TGCAGCGACGTGAAAGCGGGCCCCTTT. Translating gives CSDVKAGPF.

This clone appeared a few times. This sample also contains other DNA sequences that code for the same CDR3. The J gene is TRBJ1-5, the V gene TRBV29-1; D is unclear. Germline V gene lookup returns CDR1 SQVTM and CDR2 ANQGSEA. The CDR3 totals 12 residues. The V gene lost 4 bases and the J gene lost 2 bases, with 6 bases spanning the gap. The CDR3 spells CSVGGGNQPQHF. The CDR3 DNA is TGCAGCGTTGGGGGAGGCAATCAGCCCCAGCATTTT. The full variable domain, completed using reference TRBV29-1 and TRBJ1-5, is SAVISQKPSRDICQRGTSLTIQCQVDSQVTMMFWYRQQPGQSLTLIATANQGSEATYESGFVIDKFPISRPNLTFSTLTVSNMSPEDSSIYLCSVGGGNQPQHFGDGTRLSIL.

This rearrangement joins TRBV9 to TRBJ2-1; a possible D gene is TRBD1 (7 bases). V was clipped by 0 bases and J by 3 bases, with 10 bases between them. The germline CDR1 and CDR2 sequences are SGDLS and YYNGEE. The CDR3 extends over 15 amino acids. The CDR3, as DNA: TGTGCCAGCAGCGTAGGGCAGGGGGGCTACAATGAGCAGTTCTTC. Amino acids: CASSVGQGGYNEQFF.

This clone came up a few times. This chain uses TRBV24-1 with TRBJ2-2; 8 nucleotides line up with TRBD1. The junction had 8 bases not matched to a gene; V was cut back by 5 bases and J by 4 bases. Germline CDR1 reads KGHDR; CDR2 reads SFDVKD. The CDR3 has 16 residues. The CDR3 region is CATSVGTGGGTGELFF. The CDR3 DNA sequence: TGTGCCACCAGTGTCGGGACAGGAGGAGGCACCGGGGAGCTGTTTTTT.

This sequence joins TRBV5-1 and TRBJ2-2; D may be TRBD1 (5 bases). This CDR3 is built from 15 residues. Trimming removed 3 bases from V and 1 base from J, with 10 bases in between. From germline, CDR1 is SGHRS and CDR2 YFSETQ. CDR3 region: CASSYQGLNTGELFF. In DNA, the CDR3 is TGCGCCAGCAGCTACCAGGGATTGAACACCGGGGAGCTGTTTTTT.

The rearrangement joins TRBV28 to TRBJ1-1; D not resolved. V was pared by 8 bases and J by 11 bases, with 12 bases between. Germline CDR1 is MDHEN and CDR2 is SYDVKM. This CDR3 spans 10 amino acids. CDR3 bases: TGTGCCAGCCGTCGAGGTACGGCTTTCTTT. Its translation is CASRRGTAFF.

The chain uses TRBV6-2 or TRBV6-3 and TRBJ2-7; TRBD1 aligns across 8 bases. The CDR3 consists of 15 residues. The V segment lost 2 bases and the J segment 7 bases; nucleotides outside the gene matches: 10. Germline V CDR1 and CDR2: MNHEY, SVGEGT. In DNA form, the CDR3 reads TGTGCCAGCAGTTACCGGTTGGCAGGGGGCGGTGAGCAGTACTTC. The encoded protein is CASSYRLAGGGEQYF.

This clone has just one count. The chain has TRBV6-5 and TRBJ1-6; perhaps TRBD1 as D (5 bases). The CDR3 runs 15 residues. Trimming cost V 11 bases and J 7 bases, with 21 bases left between them. Germline V lookup: CDR1 MNHEY, CDR2 SVGAGI. CDR3 nucleotide sequence: TGTGCCTCGCTTTATCAGGGACGGGGGAATTCACCCCTCCACTTT. It is translated as CASLYQGRGNSPLHF.

This CDR3 reads CASSVGQGAWEQFF. In DNA form, the CDR3 reads TGCGCCAGCAGCGTCGGACAGGGGGCGTGGGAGCAGTTCTTC. The chain couples TRBV5-1 to TRBJ2-1, with TRBD1 matching 11 bases. This CDR3 contains 14 residues. Germline values: CDR1 SGHRS, CDR2 YFSETQ. With V trimmed by 4 bases and J by 10 bases, 7 bases remained unmatched.

The chain links TRBV28 to TRBJ1-1; D uncertain. The V end lost 6 bases, the J end lost 0 bases, and 8 bases lay between the germline ends. This CDR3 is 13 amino acids long. The germline CDR1 and CDR2 sequences are MDHEN and SYDVKM. CDR3 amino acids: CASSPTMNTEAFF. CDR3 nucleotides: TGTGCCAGCAGCCCGACAATGAACACTGAAGCTTTCTTT.

This clone has only a few counts. The chain is built from TRBV15 and TRBJ1-3, with no clear D. The CDR3 contains 14 residues. V lost 3 bases and J 0 bases, leaving 6 bases between the germline ends. CDR1 and CDR2 from the germline V gene are LNHNV and YYDKDF (reference sequence). CDR3 bases: TGTGCCACCAGCAGGCCAGGCTCTGGAAACACCATATATTTT. Translation: CATSRPGSGNTIYF.

The chain joins TRBV5-6 to TRBJ2-5; TRBD2 is a possible D gene (5 bases). V was shortened by 3 bases and J by 2 bases, with 20 bases between the two germline ends. CDR3 size: 17 residues. Germline CDR1 SGHDT, CDR2 YYEEEE. The CDR3 nucleotides are TGTGCCAGCAGCTCCCTAAGTCACCAGCGGAATCAAGAGACCCAGTACTTC. It yields the protein CASSSLSHQRNQETQYF.

There are a few counts of this clone. The genes are TRBV27 and TRBJ1-6; 10 nucleotides line up with TRBD1. After removal of 7 bases from V and 5 bases from J, the junction contained 8 bases not matched to a gene. Per germline, CDR1 MNHEY and CDR2 SMNVEV (reference sequence). The CDR3 has 16 amino acids. The CDR3 region is CASKPPGQGHNSPLHF. As DNA, the CDR3 is TGTGCCAGCAAACCCCCGGGACAGGGGCATAATTCACCCCTCCACTTT.

The chain joins TRBV5-1 to TRBJ1-1, with TRBD1 identical over 12 bases. The CDR3 length is 17 residues. V lost 2 bases, J lost 4 bases, and 9 bases stayed unmatched. Germline loops: CDR1 SGHRS, CDR2 YFSETQ. The CDR3 bases are TGCGCCAGCAGCTTAGGGACAGGGGGCAGGGTAGGCACTGAAGCTTTCTTT. This encodes CASSLGTGGRVGTEAFF.

The gene calls are TRBV14 and TRBJ2-7; 8 nucleotides align to TRBD2. V shed 3 bases and J 6 bases; nucleotides not matched to a gene: 7. Germline-derived CDR1 and CDR2 are SGHDN and FVKESK. The CDR3 is 14 residues long. CDR3 sequence: CASSHPGLGREQYF. CDR3 DNA: TGTGCCAGCAGCCACCCGGGACTAGGGCGCGAGCAGTACTTC.

The chain carries TRBV11-2 and TRBJ1-6; 9 bases map to TRBD1. The V and J ends lost 1 base and 3 bases, in that order; junction bases with no gene match: 1. From germline, CDR1 is SGHAT and CDR2 FQNNGV. The CDR3 covers 16 residues. CDR3 amino acids: CASSLGDRVYNSPLHF. The CDR3 bases are TGTGCCAGCAGCTTAGGGGACAGGGTCTATAATTCACCCCTCCACTTT.

This sequence joins TRBV2 and TRBJ2-5, with a possible D match to TRBD1 (5 bases). There are 14 residues in the CDR3. Between the trimmed V and J ends, which lost 3 bases and 4 bases, there was a span of 12 bases. Germline lookup yields CDR1 SNHLY and CDR2 FYNNEI. CDR3 in amino acids: CASSEAGLGETQYF. CDR3 in DNA: TGTGCCAGCAGTGAGGCAGGGCTGGGAGAGACCCAGTACTTC. Together with reference TRBV2 and TRBJ2-5, the CDR3 gives the full variable domain: EPEVTQTPSHQVTQMGQEVILRCVPISNHLYFYWYRQILGQKVEFLVSFYNNEISEKSEIFDDQFSVERPDGSNFTLKIRSTKLEDSAMYFCASSEAGLGETQYFGPGTRLLVL.

The chain carries TRBV6-1 and TRBJ1-6; D is ambiguous. The CDR3 has 18 residues. V was shortened by 1 base and J by 0 bases, with 13 bases between the two germline ends. CDR1 MNHNS and CDR2 SASEGT come from the germline V gene. This CDR3 is CASSEERPWSSYNSPLHF. In nucleotides, the CDR3 is TGTGCCAGCAGTGAAGAACGGCCTTGGAGCTCCTATAATTCACCCCTCCACTTT.